The clone carrying this TCR beta chain has just a few counts. In germline, CDR1 is GTSNPN, CDR2 SVGIG (reference sequence). With 3 bases removed from V and 3 bases from J, the gap between germline ends came to 9 bases. The CDR3 extends over 12 amino acids. The data were obtained in a study of blood T cell repertoires in COVID-19. Overall study context: Material from acute and convalescent COVID-19 was sourced from the United States, Italy and Spain.

Repertoires were generated with immunoSEQ multiplex PCR, while TCRdb's copy carries only in-frame clones and drops some. In the table there are about 270,000 clones, about 90% of which are singletons. Sequenced material: PBMCs or T cells enriched from blood (not recorded which). This clonotype was obtained from a woman in her twenties or thirties with acute COVID-19. The chain joins TRBV30 to TRBJ2-7; possibly TRBD2 for D (5 bases). CDR3 loop: CAWSPRGYEQYF. The CDR3 DNA sequence: TGTGCCTGGAGCCCTCGGGGCTACGAGCAGTACTTC.